This TCR beta chain was observed in a study of blood T cell repertoires in COVID-19. On the study more broadly: COVID-19 samples, acute and convalescent, were from the United States, Italy and Spain.

Germline CDR1 and CDR2: MGHRA and YSYEKL. There are 18 residues in the CDR3. V lost 3 bases to trimming and J lost 2 bases; unmatched junction nucleotides: 15. In the authors' methods: Estimates of nucleated cell counts were drawn from the amplification of reference gene primers. Libraries were prepared by immunoSEQ multiplex PCR; TCRdb keeps only in-frame clonotypes and omits some of them. That table furnishes V, J and clone size, whereas the DNA furnished D and trimming. Of tens of thousands of clones in the sample, around 93% were seen once. V gene TRBV4-1 combines with J gene TRBJ2-7; 8 positions agree with TRBD1. The sample consisted of peripheral blood. This TCR was sampled from a man aged 50-60 years with acute or convalescent COVID-19. This CDR3 reads CASSQKSAQGVSAYEQYF. The CDR3 nucleotides are TGCGCCAGCAGCCAGAAGTCCGCACAGGGGGTCAGCGCCTACGAGCAGTACTTC.